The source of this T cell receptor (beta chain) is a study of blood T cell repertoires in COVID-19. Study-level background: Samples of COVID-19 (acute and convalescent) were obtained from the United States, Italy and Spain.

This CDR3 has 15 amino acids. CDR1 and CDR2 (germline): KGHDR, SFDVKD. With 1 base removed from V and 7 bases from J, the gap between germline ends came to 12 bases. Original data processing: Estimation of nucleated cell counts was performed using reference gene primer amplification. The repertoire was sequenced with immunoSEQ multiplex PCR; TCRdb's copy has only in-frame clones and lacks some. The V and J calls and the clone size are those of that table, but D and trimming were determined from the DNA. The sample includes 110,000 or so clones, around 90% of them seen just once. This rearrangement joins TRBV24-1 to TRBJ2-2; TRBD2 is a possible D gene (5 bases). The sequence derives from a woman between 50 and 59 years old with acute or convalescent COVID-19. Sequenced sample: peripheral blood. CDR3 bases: TGTGCCACCAGTGATTTTCTGGACGAGGGCGGGGAGCTGTTTTTT. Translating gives CATSDFLDEGGELFF.